Listed below are T cell receptor beta chains from one sample, sequenced in a study of Tregs in tolerant kidney transplant recipients. Libraries were prepared by immunoSEQ multiplex PCR; TCRdb keeps only in-frame clonotypes and omits some of them. The sample lists approximately 65,000 clones, 84% occurring once. Sequencing was performed on CD4+ T cells from blood. These receptors came from a human donor in good health. Both conserved end residues are part of each CDR3. The order of the fields is V gene, clone size, D gene, CDR3 length, J gene, CDR3 protein, CDR3 DNA. The D gene is left open where the match is weak. Only some rows state a clone size, as once, few, many or a class for expanded clones.

TRBV11-1	.	.	17	TRBJ2-7	CASSLRQVEDGSYEQYF	TGTGCCAGCAGCTTAAGACAGGTCGAGGATGGCTCCTACGAGCAGTACTTC
TRBV11-2	.	.	14	TRBJ2-1	CASSLSPTRNEQFF	TGTGCCAGCAGCCTATCACCTACCCGCAATGAGCAGTTCTTC
TRBV30	.	TRBD1	13	TRBJ1-5	CAWSPTPTGAQHF	TGTGCCTGGAGCCCCACGCCGACAGGGGCCCAGCATTTT
TRBV9	.	.	16	TRBJ2-2	CASSVGPGLTTGELFF	TGTGCCAGCAGCGTAGGTCCCGGGTTGACCACCGGGGAGCTGTTTTTT
TRBV4-3	medium-sized	TRBD2	13	TRBJ2-3	CASSTRLADTQYF	TGCGCCAGCAGCACCAGACTAGCTGATACGCAGTATTTT
TRBV2	few	.	12	TRBJ2-7	CASSSALWEQYF	TGTGCCAGCAGTTCGGCCCTTTGGGAGCAGTACTTC
TRBV29-1	.	TRBD1	14	TRBJ1-2	CSVRDREANYGYTF	TGCAGCGTCCGGGACAGGGAAGCTAACTATGGCTACACCTTC
TRBV7-3	.	TRBD1	16	TRBJ1-1	CASSPSPGRGSTEAFF	TGTGCCAGCAGTCCTTCCCCCGGCAGGGGGTCGACTGAAGCTTTCTTT
TRBV27	.	TRBD1	14	TRBJ2-7	CASRSRTGAYEQYF	TGTGCCAGCAGATCTAGGACAGGGGCCTACGAGCAGTACTTC
TRBV11-2	.	.	13	TRBJ2-1	CASSLERISEQFF	TGTGCCAGCAGCTTAGAAAGGATCTCAGAGCAGTTCTTC
TRBV6-1	.	.	14	TRBJ1-3	CASSGRASGNTIYF	TGTGCCAGCAGTGGACGGGCCTCTGGAAACACCATATATTTT
TRBV19	.	.	12	TRBJ2-3	CASSQGTDTQYF	TGTGCCAGTAGTCAGGGTACAGATACGCAGTATTTT
TRBV10-3	.	TRBD1	13	TRBJ1-5	CAISGTGGQPQHF	TGTGCCATCAGTGGGACAGGGGGTCAGCCCCAGCATTTT
TRBV25-1	.	TRBD1	14	TRBJ2-2	CASGNRGRAGELFF	TGTGCCAGCGGAAACAGGGGAAGGGCCGGGGAGCTGTTTTTT
TRBV5-6	.	.	15	TRBJ1-1	CASSRTAGGGTEAFF	TGTGCCAGCAGCCGTACGGCTGGGGGGGGCACTGAAGCTTTCTTT
TRBV11-3	.	.	13	TRBJ2-7	CASSFRPYYEQYF	TGTGCCAGCAGCTTCCGACCTTACTACGAGCAGTACTTC
TRBV30	.	.	11	TRBJ1-1	CARREAAEAFF	TGTGCCCGGAGGGAGGCCGCTGAAGCTTTCTTT
TRBV4-1	.	.	15	TRBJ2-7	CASSQLTSSPYEQYF	TGCGCCAGCAGCCAACTAACATCCAGTCCCTACGAGCAGTACTTC
TRBV27	.	.	17	TRBJ2-1	CASSQRLVVQESNEQFF	TGTGCCAGCAGTCAGAGACTAGTGGTTCAAGAAAGCAATGAGCAGTTCTTC
TRBV7-2	.	.	15	TRBJ1-2	CASSLTPGADYGYTF	TGTGCCAGCAGCTTAACACCAGGGGCTGACTATGGCTACACCTTC
TRBV30	once	.	15	TRBJ1-4	CAWSVPSGGGEKLFF	TGTGCCTGGAGTGTACCCAGTGGGGGTGGTGAAAAACTGTTTTTT
TRBV6-5	.	.	14	TRBJ1-6	CASTRGGDNSPLHF	TGTGCCAGCACCCGAGGGGGAGATAATTCACCCCTCCACTTT
TRBV30	.	TRBD2	17	TRBJ2-4	CAWSALWTSGRNDIQYF	TGTGCCTGGAGTGCACTTTGGACCAGCGGGAGAAATGACATTCAGTACTTC
TRBV5-4	.	TRBD2	15	TRBJ2-5	CASNLPTAGQETQYF	TGTGCCAGCAACCTCCCGACAGCGGGGCAAGAGACCCAGTACTTC
TRBV7-8	.	.	16	TRBJ2-1	CASSLGGQIPYREQFF	TGTGCCAGCAGCTTAGGGGGGCAGATCCCTTATCGAGAGCAGTTCTTC
TRBV6-1	.	.	14	TRBJ2-2	CASSELGNTGELFF	TGTGCCAGCAGTGAATTGGGTAACACCGGGGAGCTGTTTTTT
TRBV6-6	.	TRBD1	14	TRBJ1-5	CASSWDRGSQPQHF	TGTGCCAGCAGTTGGGACAGGGGAAGTCAGCCCCAGCATTTT
TRBV11-2	.	TRBD2	13	TRBJ2-3	CASSLGLENTQYF	TGTGCCAGCAGCTTGGGACTAGAGAATACGCAGTATTTT
TRBV28	.	TRBD1	15	TRBJ2-2	CASSPTGGRTGELFF	TGTGCCAGCAGTCCCACAGGGGGCCGGACCGGGGAGCTGTTTTTT
TRBV10-2	.	.	12	TRBJ1-5	CASSESGQPQHF	TGCGCCAGCAGTGAGTCGGGTCAGCCCCAGCATTTT
TRBV19	.	.	11	TRBJ2-3	CASGRTDTQYF	TGTGCCAGTGGGCGCACAGATACGCAGTATTTT
TRBV7-6	.	.	16	TRBJ2-2	CASSLARLSRAGELFF	TGTGCCAGCAGCTTAGCGCGACTCTCACGGGCCGGGGAGCTGTTTTTT
TRBV11-2	.	TRBD2	16	TRBJ2-5	CASSAGTSGYQETQYF	TGTGCCAGCAGCGCCGGGACTAGCGGATACCAAGAGACCCAGTACTTC
TRBV6-5	.	TRBD1	14	TRBJ2-7	CASSPMDRVREQYF	TGTGCCAGCAGCCCCATGGACAGGGTCCGGGAGCAGTACTTC
TRBV13	.	.	17	TRBJ2-7	CASSYLPGPQSSYEQYF	TGTGCCAGCAGCTACTTGCCGGGACCTCAGAGCTCCTACGAGCAGTACTTC
TRBV29-1	few	.	13	TRBJ2-1	CSYSPFTYNEQFF	TGCAGCTACTCACCTTTCACTTACAATGAGCAGTTCTTC
TRBV27	.	.	14	TRBJ2-5	CASSLPGALETQYF	TGTGCCAGCAGTTTGCCAGGGGCCCTGGAGACCCAGTACTTC
TRBV7-9	.	TRBD1	13	TRBJ2-7	CASSLAGGGEQYF	TGTGCCAGCAGCTTGGCAGGGGGCGGCGAGCAGTACTTC
TRBV7-2	.	TRBD2	18	TRBJ2-6	CASSLVLAVGSGANVLTF	TGTGCCAGCAGCTTAGTACTAGCGGTCGGCTCTGGGGCCAACGTCCTGACTTTC
TRBV7-9	few	.	13	TRBJ2-2	CASSLAGTGELFF	TGTGCCAGCAGCTTAGCTGGCACCGGGGAGCTGTTTTTT
TRBV5-1	.	.	12	TRBJ2-7	CASSLDLNEQYF	TGCGCCAGCAGCTTGGATCTTAACGAGCAGTACTTC
TRBV5-4	once	.	15	TRBJ1-2	CASSLVGAGGYGYTF	TGTGCCAGCAGCTTGGTGGGGGCCGGGGGCTATGGCTACACCTTC
TRBV4-3	.	.	17	TRBJ1-2	CASSQTILQGTLYGYTF	TGCGCCAGCAGCCAAACAATCCTACAGGGAACCCTCTATGGCTACACCTTC
TRBV11-2	.	TRBD2	16	TRBJ2-5	CASSLKSTSFQETQYF	TGTGCCAGCAGCCTGAAATCGACTAGCTTCCAAGAGACCCAGTACTTC
TRBV6-6	.	.	13	TRBJ1-1	CASSRQGTGEAFF	TGTGCCAGCAGTCGCCAGGGAACAGGGGAAGCTTTCTTT
TRBV10-1	.	.	19	TRBJ2-7	CASSESSRGTDSALYEQYF	TGCGCCAGCAGTGAGTCGAGCAGGGGCACGGACTCAGCCCTCTACGAGCAGTACTTC
TRBV10-3	.	.	14	TRBJ2-3	CAIRPQGATDTQYF	TGTGCCATCAGACCACAGGGAGCCACAGATACGCAGTATTTT
TRBV6-6	.	.	14	TRBJ1-1	CASSYSWGLGEAFF	TGTGCCAGCAGTTACTCTTGGGGGCTAGGTGAAGCTTTCTTT
TRBV5-4	.	TRBD1	16	TRBJ2-1	CASSPTAGGTYNEQFF	TGTGCCAGCAGCCCCACGGCAGGGGGTACCTACAATGAGCAGTTCTTC
TRBV5-5	once	TRBD2	13	TRBJ2-1	CASGREGLHEQFF	TGTGCCAGCGGACGGGAGGGCCTTCATGAGCAGTTCTTC
TRBV10-3	once	.	14	TRBJ1-1	CAISGQGGDTEAFF	TGTGCCATCAGTGGTCAGGGAGGAGACACTGAAGCTTTCTTT
TRBV2	few	.	15	TRBJ1-2	CASSEEGYSNYGYTF	TGTGCCAGCAGTGAAGAAGGGTACTCTAACTATGGCTACACCTTC
TRBV27	.	.	13	TRBJ1-2	CASGRTRTYGYTF	TGTGCCAGCGGGAGGACCCGCACATATGGCTACACCTTC
TRBV6-6	once	.	12	TRBJ1-1	CASGTWDTEAFF	TGTGCCAGCGGTACGTGGGACACTGAAGCTTTCTTT
TRBV19	.	TRBD1	15	TRBJ1-1	CASSTRTGSGTEAFF	TGTGCCAGTAGTACCCGGACAGGGTCGGGCACTGAAGCTTTCTTT
TRBV11-3	.	.	15	TRBJ2-5	CASSLIGRQQETQYF	TGTGCCAGCAGCTTGATAGGTCGGCAGCAAGAGACCCAGTACTTC
TRBV4-3	few	.	13	TRBJ2-3	CASSRGFADTQYF	TGCGCCAGCAGCCGGGGGTTCGCAGATACGCAGTATTTT
TRBV5-1	.	TRBD1	15	TRBJ2-1	CASSPGQDSYNEQFF	TGCGCCAGCAGCCCGGGACAGGACTCCTACAATGAGCAGTTCTTC